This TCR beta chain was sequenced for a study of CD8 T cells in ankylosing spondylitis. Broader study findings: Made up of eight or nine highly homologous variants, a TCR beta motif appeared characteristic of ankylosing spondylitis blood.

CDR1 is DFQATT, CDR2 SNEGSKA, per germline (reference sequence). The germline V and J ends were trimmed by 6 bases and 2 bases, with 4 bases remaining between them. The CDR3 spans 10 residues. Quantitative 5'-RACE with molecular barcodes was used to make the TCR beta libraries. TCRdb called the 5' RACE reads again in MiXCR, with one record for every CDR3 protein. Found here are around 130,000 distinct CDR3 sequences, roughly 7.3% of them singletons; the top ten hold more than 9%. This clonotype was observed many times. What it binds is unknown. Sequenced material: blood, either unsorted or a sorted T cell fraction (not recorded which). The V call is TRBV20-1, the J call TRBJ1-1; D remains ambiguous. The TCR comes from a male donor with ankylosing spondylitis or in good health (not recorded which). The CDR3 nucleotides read TGCAGTGCGTACAACACTGAAGCTTTCTTT. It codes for CSAYNTEAFF.